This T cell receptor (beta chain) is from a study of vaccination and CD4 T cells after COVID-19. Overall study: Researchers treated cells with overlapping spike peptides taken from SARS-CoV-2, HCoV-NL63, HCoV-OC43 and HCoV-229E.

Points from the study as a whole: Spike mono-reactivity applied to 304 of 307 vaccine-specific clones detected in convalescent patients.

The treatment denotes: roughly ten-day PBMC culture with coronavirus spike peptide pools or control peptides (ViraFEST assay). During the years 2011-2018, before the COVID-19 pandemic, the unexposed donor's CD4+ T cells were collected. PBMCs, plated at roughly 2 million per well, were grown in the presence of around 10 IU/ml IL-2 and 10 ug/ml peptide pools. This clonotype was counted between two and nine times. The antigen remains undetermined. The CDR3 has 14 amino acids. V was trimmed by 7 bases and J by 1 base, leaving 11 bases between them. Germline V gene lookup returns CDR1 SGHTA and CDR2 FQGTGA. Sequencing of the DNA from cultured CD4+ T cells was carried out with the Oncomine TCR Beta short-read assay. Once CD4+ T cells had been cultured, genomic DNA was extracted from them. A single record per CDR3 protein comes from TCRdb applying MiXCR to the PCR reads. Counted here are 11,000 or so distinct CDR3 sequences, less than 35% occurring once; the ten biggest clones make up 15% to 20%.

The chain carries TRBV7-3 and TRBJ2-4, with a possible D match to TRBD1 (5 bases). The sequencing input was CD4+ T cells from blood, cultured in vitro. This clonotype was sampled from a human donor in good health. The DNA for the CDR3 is TGTGCCAGCACCTCAGACAGCGCCAAAAACATTCAGTACTTC. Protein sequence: CASTSDSAKNIQYF. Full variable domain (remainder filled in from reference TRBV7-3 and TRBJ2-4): GAGVSQTPSNKVTEKGKYVELRCDPISGHTALYWYRQSLGQGPEFLIYFQGTGAADDSGLPNDRFFAVRPEGSVSTLKIQRTERGDSAVYLCASTSDSAKNIQYFGAGTRLSVL.